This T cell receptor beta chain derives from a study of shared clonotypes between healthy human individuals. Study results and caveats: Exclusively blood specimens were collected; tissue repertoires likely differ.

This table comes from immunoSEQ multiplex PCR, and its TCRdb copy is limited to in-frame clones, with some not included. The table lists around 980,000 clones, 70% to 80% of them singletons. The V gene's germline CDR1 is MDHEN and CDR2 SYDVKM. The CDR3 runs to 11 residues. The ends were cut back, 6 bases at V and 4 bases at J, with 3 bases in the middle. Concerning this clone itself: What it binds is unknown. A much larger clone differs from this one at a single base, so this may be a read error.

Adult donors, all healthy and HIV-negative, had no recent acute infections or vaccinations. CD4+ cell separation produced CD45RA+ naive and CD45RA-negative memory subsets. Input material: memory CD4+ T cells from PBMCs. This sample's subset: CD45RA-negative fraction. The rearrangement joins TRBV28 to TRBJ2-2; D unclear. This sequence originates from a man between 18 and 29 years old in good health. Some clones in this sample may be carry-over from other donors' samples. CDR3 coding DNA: TGTGCCAGCAGGGGCACCGGGGAGCTGTTTTTT. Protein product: CASRGTGELFF.